This TCR beta chain was recovered during a study of T cells in localized non-small cell lung cancer. Study-level results: Owing to sequencing of a solitary tumor region, heterogeneity cannot be discounted. Median around 62 top-100 tumor clones were shared with paired adjacent lung. Elevated circulating T cell density in blood was associated with longer overall survival.

The method was immunoSEQ multiplex PCR; TCRdb's version includes in-frame clones alone and lacks a portion of them. The sample has around 35,000 clones; about 91% are singletons. Remarks on this clone: Its antigen is still unknown.

The V gene lost 6 bases and the J gene lost 6 bases, with 9 bases spanning the gap. This CDR3 has 12 residues. Germline V gene data show CDR1 as MDHEN and CDR2 as SYDVKM. This sequence originates from a female donor older than 55 with stage II lung adenocarcinoma. Sequences were derived from peripheral blood mononuclear cells, sampled before any cancer treatment. The rearrangement links TRBV28 to TRBJ1-5, with D unclear. CDR3: CASRVSGQPQHF. DNA for the CDR3: TGTGCCAGCAGGGTTAGCGGTCAGCCCCAGCATTTT.